Shown below are 9 T cell receptor beta chains from a single sample sequenced in a study of T cell responses to AZD1222 COVID-19 vaccine. The repertoire was sequenced with immunoSEQ multiplex PCR; TCRdb's copy has only in-frame clones and lacks some. This sample has around 200,000 clones, with just over 85% found just once. The starting material was peripheral blood, obtained on day 0 of AZD1222 vaccination. Receptors were obtained from an adult in good health.

This clone occurred a few times. V and J are TRBV27 and TRBJ2-7; no clear D gene. The CDR3 consists of 14 residues. CDR1 and CDR2 from the germline V gene are MNHEY and SMNVEV (reference sequence). Trimming cost V 0 bases and J 0 bases, with 6 bases left between them. The CDR3: CASSLSPSSYEQYF. Written as DNA, the CDR3 is TGTGCCAGCAGTTTATCGCCCAGCTCCTACGAGCAGTACTTC.

The CDR3 nucleotides read TGTGCCAGCAGCTTAGGAGTGGGTGGGGATGGCTACACCTTC. This gives the protein CASSLGVGGDGYTF. V is TRBV7-2 and J is TRBJ1-2; the D is unclear. The germline CDR1 and CDR2 sequences are SGHTA and FQGNSA. V was trimmed by 1 base and J by 6 bases, leaving 12 bases between them. The CDR3 totals 14 residues.

This clone was found once. The rearrangement joins TRBV18 to TRBJ1-2, with no clear D. This CDR3 region has 15 residues. With 3 bases removed from V and 3 bases from J, the gap between germline ends came to 14 bases. Germline CDR1 is KGHSH and CDR2 is LQKENI. The CDR3 coding sequence is TGTGCCAGCTCACCTAGGCCCGACGGGGACTATGGCTACACCTTC. Translation: CASSPRPDGDYGYTF.

The chain joins TRBV7-3 to TRBJ1-6; D unclear. The germline gives CDR1 SGHTA, CDR2 FQGTGA. There are 13 residues in the CDR3. The ends were cut back, 5 bases at V and 9 bases at J, with 11 bases in the middle. CDR3 coding DNA: TGTGCCAGCAGCATGAGAGGCGGTTCACCCCTCCACTTT. Translating gives CASSMRGGSPLHF.

A few counts support this clone. The rearrangement joins TRBV25-1 to TRBJ1-2; 9 positions agree with TRBD1. With 0 bases clipped from V and 7 bases from J, the junction kept 6 bases outside the gene matches. CDR3 length: 15 residues. Germline V gene lookup returns CDR1 MGHDK and CDR2 SYGVNS. CDR3 sequence (DNA): TGTGCCAGCAGTGAATATAAGGGACAGGGCAGTGGCTACACCTTC. Translating it yields CASSEYKGQGSGYTF.

The chain has TRBV28 and TRBJ2-7; D is perhaps TRBD2 (6 bases). This CDR3 is 13 amino acids long. Germline loops: CDR1 MDHEN, CDR2 SYDVKM. Trimming shortened V by 3 bases and J by 13 bases, and 19 bases separated the two germline ends. The CDR3 nucleotides read TGTGCCAGCAGTTTTGCCCTGAGTGGAGGGGCATACTTC. It translates to CASSFALSGGAYF.

The chain carries TRBV6-5 and TRBJ1-6; D unclear. Trimming left V 4 bases short and J 9 bases short, with 16 bases between. CDR3 size: 15 residues. Per the germline V gene, CDR1 is MNHEY and CDR2 is SVGAGI. CDR3 nucleotide sequence: TGTGCCAGCAGTTCTAAGGCTTCCCCTTTTTCACCCCTCCACTTT. Translating gives CASSSKASPFSPLHF.

The chain links TRBV12-3 or TRBV12-4 to TRBJ1-1, with D possibly TRBD1 on 5 matching bases. The germline V and J ends were trimmed by 7 bases and 11 bases, with 14 bases remaining between them. The CDR3 is 11 residues long. CDR3 coding DNA: TGTGCCAGCATCACTTCGGGGGGTGCTTTCTTT. Amino acids: CASITSGGAFF.

This clone was recorded a few times. The chain uses TRBV11-3 and TRBJ2-7, with 7 bases lining up with TRBD1. CDR3 length: 15 residues. Germline V gene sequence: CDR1 SGHNT, CDR2 YENEEA. Trimming removed 0 bases from V and 2 bases from J; junction bases left unmatched: 4. The CDR3 spells CASSLDGQETYEQYF. CDR3 bases: TGTGCCAGCAGCTTAGATGGACAGGAGACCTACGAGCAGTACTTC.